The 27 T cell receptor beta chains given below trace back to one sample, sequenced in a study of T-cell reconstitution after alpha-beta-depleted transplantation in children (dated by TCRdb to 2016 to 2017). The library was made by PCR. The reads were generated on an Illumina HiSeq 2500. To normalize quantification of the TCRbeta repertoire, the TCR libraries were built with molecular barcoding that relied on unique molecular identifiers. The public reads were quality trimmed at Q25 with fastp and then assembled into clones with MiXCR by TCRdb, keeping productive beta chains. Rows are unified per CDR3 protein, each entry keeping the most common DNA and genes. This sample comprises about 600,000 distinct CDR3 sequences, 13% of them detected only once. Of the sample, 2.2% falls within the top ten clones. This specimen's treatment or condition label, per the study, means: allogeneic hematopoietic cell transplantation with graft depleted of TCRalphabeta T cells and CD19 B cells.

Sequencing used PBMCs, mostly from graft donor cells, obtained 360 days after TCRalphabeta/CD19-depleted stem cell transplant. The receptors here all came from a male patient younger than 18 who had a stem cell transplant for acute myeloid leukemia, so the T cells may come from the graft donor.

This clonotype was seen ten or more times. The V gene is TRBV29-1, the J gene TRBJ2-1, with TRBD2 matching 8 bases. Trimming at V came to 3 bases and at J to 2 bases, leaving 3 bases not matched to a gene. The CDR3 is made up of 14 amino acids. Germline loops: CDR1 SQVTM, CDR2 ANQGSEA. This CDR3 is CSVDGRDTYNEQFF. CDR3 DNA sequence: TGCAGCGTTGACGGGAGGGATACCTACAATGAGCAGTTCTTC.

For the CDR3, the DNA is TGCAGCGGGGGTCGGATGAGTGAGAACACTGAAGCTTTCTTT. It translates to CSGGRMSENTEAFF. This rearrangement joins TRBV29-1 to TRBJ1-1; the D is unclear. Trimming removed 7 bases at V and 1 base at J, with 16 bases between. In germline, CDR1 is SQVTM, CDR2 ANQGSEA. This CDR3 spans 14 amino acids.

This clonotype was seen only a few times. The V and J genes are TRBV7-8 and TRBJ2-2, with D uncertain. The CDR3 runs 13 residues. Germline V gene data show CDR1 as SGHVS and CDR2 as FQNEAQ. Between the trimmed V and J ends, which lost 7 bases and 4 bases, there was a span of 10 bases. The chain's CDR3 is CASTPTGTGELFF. CDR3 nucleotides: TGTGCCAGCACCCCGACGGGCACCGGGGAGCTGTTTTTT. The variable domain in full, completed from reference TRBV7-8 and TRBJ2-2, reads GAGVSQSPRYKVAKRGQDVALRCDPISGHVSLFWYQQALGQGPEFLTYFQNEAQLDKSGLPSDRFFAERPEGSVSTLKIQRTQQEDSAVYLCASTPTGTGELFFGEGSRLTVL.

This clonotype has just a few counts. The chain's CDR3 is CASEMGNEQFF. CDR3 nucleotides: TGTGCCAGCGAAATGGGGAATGAGCAGTTCTTC. The chain combines TRBV2 with TRBJ2-1; D gene unclear. Trimming pared 8 bases from V and 7 bases from J, leaving 9 bases between. Per the germline V gene, CDR1 is SNHLY and CDR2 is FYNNEI. CDR3 length equals 11 residues.

This clonotype was seen many times. The chain carries TRBV15 and TRBJ2-5; a possible D gene is TRBD1 (6 bases). Trimming shortened V by 5 bases and J by 6 bases, and 13 bases separated the two germline ends. Germline-derived CDR1 and CDR2 are LNHNV and YYDKDF (reference sequence). The CDR3 has 13 amino acids. CDR3 nucleotides: TGTGCCACCAGCGGTTTCAGGGGACAGACCCAGTACTTC. It encodes CATSGFRGQTQYF.

This clonotype has at least ten counts. This chain links TRBV28 with TRBJ2-3; weak D call: TRBD2 (5 bases). This CDR3 has 12 residues. Germline V gene lookup returns CDR1 MDHEN and CDR2 SYDVKM. V was clipped by 7 bases and J by 11 bases, with 16 bases between them. The CDR3 sequence: CASTSHPEGQYF. DNA for the CDR3: TGTGCCAGCACCTCTCACCCAGAGGGGCAGTATTTT.

This chain connects TRBV7-2 to TRBJ2-7, with D perhaps matching TRBD2 (5 bases). The V gene's germline CDR1 is SGHTA and CDR2 FQGNSA. The CDR3 loop spans 14 amino acids. The V and J ends lost 5 bases and 0 bases respectively, with 11 bases between them. The CDR3 DNA reads as TGTGCCAGCAGCCGGAGGACTCTCTCCTACGAGCAGTACTTC. Protein sequence: CASSRRTLSYEQYF.

This clonotype was picked up a small number of times. The rearrangement joins TRBV4-3 to TRBJ2-3, with D perhaps matching TRBD2 (6 bases). V was cut by 2 bases and J by 2 bases, with 17 bases left in between. Germline CDR1 and CDR2: LGHNA and YSLEER. This CDR3 is 17 amino acids long. The CDR3 DNA reads as TGCGCCAGCAGCCAATCCTGGACTATCACGTCCACAGATACGCAGTATTTT. Amino acid sequence: CASSQSWTITSTDTQYF.

The V call is TRBV20-1, the J call TRBJ2-1; the D gene is possibly TRBD2 (6 bases). In germline, CDR1 is DFQATT, CDR2 SNEGSKA (reference sequence). The CDR3 is made up of 14 amino acids. V was cut by 3 bases and J by 4 bases, with 13 bases left in between. Written as DNA, the CDR3 is TGCAGTGCTAGCGGGAGAGAGTATTACAATGAGCAGTTCTTC. Amino acids: CSASGREYYNEQFF.

The chain has TRBV5-1 and TRBJ2-1; tentatively, D is TRBD2 (7 bases). Germline V gives CDR1 SGHRS, CDR2 YFSETQ. The ends were cut back, 2 bases at V and 4 bases at J, with 16 bases in the middle. The CDR3 runs 16 residues. The CDR3 sequence is CASSFLQGGDYNEQFF. The CDR3 DNA reads as TGCGCCAGCAGCTTTCTACAGGGAGGGGATTACAATGAGCAGTTCTTC.

Ten or more counts support this clonotype. The chain uses TRBV7-7 and TRBJ2-5; D is perhaps TRBD2 (6 bases). The CDR3 is 13 residues long. Germline CDR1 SSHAT, CDR2 FNYEAQ (reference sequence). For the CDR3, the DNA is TGTGCTAGCGGCCTCCTTTCACAAGAGACCCAGTACTTC. It encodes CASGLLSQETQYF.

The V and J genes are TRBV28 and TRBJ1-5; D is unresolved. This CDR3 is built from 12 residues. V dropped 10 bases and J dropped 1 base, with 8 bases sitting between them. Germline assignment: CDR1 MDHEN and CDR2 SYDVKM. CDR3 sequence reads: CAIKGSNQPQHF. The CDR3 region has the DNA TGTGCCATCAAAGGGAGCAATCAGCCCCAGCATTTT.

This chain links TRBV7-2 with TRBJ2-7; the D gene is possibly TRBD2 (5 bases). This CDR3 region has 17 residues. The V gene's germline CDR1 is SGHTA and CDR2 FQGNSA. V shed 2 bases and J shed 1 base, with 18 bases lying between them. CDR3 in amino acids: CASSLKNRREGSYEQYF. The CDR3 nucleotides are TGTGCCAGCAGCTTAAAAAATAGACGGGAAGGGTCCTACGAGCAGTACTTC.

The chain joins TRBV5-6 to TRBJ2-5; D remains unclear. Germline V gives CDR1 SGHDT, CDR2 YYEEEE. The CDR3 runs to 13 residues. V lost 2 bases and J lost 5, with 10 bases in between. In DNA, the CDR3 is TGTGCCAGCAGCTTCGCTAGGCGGGAGACCCAGTACTTC. Translating gives CASSFARRETQYF. The full variable domain, in which reference TRBV5-6 and TRBJ2-5 provide the parts outside the CDR3, is DAGVTQSPTHLIKTRGQQVTLRCSPKSGHDTVSWYQQALGQGPQFIFQYYEEEERQRGNFPDRFSGHQFPNYSSELNVNALLLGDSALYLCASSFARRETQYFGPGTRLLVL.

This clonotype showed up many times. The rearrangement links TRBV20-1 to TRBJ2-3; D is ambiguous. Per germline, CDR1 DFQATT and CDR2 SNEGSKA (reference sequence). V dropped 3 bases and J dropped 3 bases, with 4 bases sitting between them. The CDR3 totals 11 residues. The CDR3 DNA follows: TGCAGTGCTAGGAAAACAGATACGCAGTATTTT. Translated, it gives CSARKTDTQYF.

This sequence joins TRBV11-1 and TRBJ1-4; D is uncertain. Deletions cut 1 base from V and 8 bases from J, with 20 bases between. The CDR3 length is 17 residues. The germline gives CDR1 SGHAT, CDR2 FQDESV (reference sequence). The CDR3 loop reads CASSLVGSGRGMEKLFF. The CDR3 DNA sequence: TGTGCCAGCAGCTTAGTAGGCTCGGGCCGGGGTATGGAAAAACTGTTTTTT.

This clonotype came up many times. The chain employs TRBV4-2 and TRBJ2-7; D might be TRBD1 or TRBD2, each matching 5 bases. Germline CDR1 and CDR2: LGHNA and YNFKEQ. The CDR3 is 15 residues long. The ends were cut back, 4 bases at V and 3 bases at J, with 16 bases in the middle. CDR3 nucleotides: TGTGCCAGCAGCCCCCGGGACGACGGATTCTACGAGCAGTACTTC. This sequence encodes CASSPRDDGFYEQYF.

This clonotype was detected only a few times. The chain combines TRBV29-1 with TRBJ1-1; weak D call: TRBD1 (6 bases). CDR3 size: 13 residues. V lost 7 bases, J lost 10 bases, and 22 bases lay in between. From germline, CDR1 is SQVTM and CDR2 ANQGSEA. CDR3 region: CSGNPGPSGVAFF. The CDR3 DNA reads TGCAGCGGGAACCCGGGACCTTCAGGGGTAGCTTTCTTT.

In this sample, this clonotype turned up a few times. One end of the junction does not line up with germline, which may come from a read error. The gene calls are TRBV20-1 and TRBJ2-7; D not certain. The CDR3 is 10 amino acids. CDR1 and CDR2 from the germline V gene are DFQATT and SNEGSKA (reference sequence). The CDR3 protein is CSAASSEQYF. CDR3 DNA sequence: TGCAGTGCTGCCTCCTCCGAGCAGTACTTC.

This chain joins TRBV19 and TRBJ2-2; D is unresolved. Trimming pared 2 bases from V and 5 bases from J, leaving 9 bases between. Germline V gene data show CDR1 as LNHDA and CDR2 as SQIVND (reference sequence). The CDR3 consists of 14 residues. CDR3 sequence: CASSIFRITGELFF. DNA of the CDR3: TGTGCCAGTAGTATATTCCGAATTACCGGGGAGCTGTTTTTT.

CDR3 residues: CSVGASSNQPQHF. For the CDR3, the DNA is TGCAGCGTTGGTGCATCCAGCAATCAGCCCCAGCATTTT. The chain carries TRBV29-1 and TRBJ1-5; D is unclear. The germline V gene encodes CDR1 SQVTM and CDR2 ANQGSEA. V lost 4 bases and J lost 1, with 8 bases in between. This CDR3 has 13 residues.

This clonotype has at least ten counts. This CDR3 is CASSLDRAGANVLTF. CDR3 bases: TGTGCCAGCAGCTTGGACAGGGCTGGGGCCAACGTCCTGACTTTC. The chain joins TRBV28 to TRBJ2-6, with 8 bases matching TRBD1. Germline V gene sequence: CDR1 MDHEN, CDR2 SYDVKM. The V segment lost 6 bases and the J segment 2 bases; nucleotides outside the gene matches: 3. The CDR3 runs to 15 residues. Full variable domain (rest looked up from reference TRBV28 and TRBJ2-6): DVKVTQSSRYLVKRTGEKVFLECVQDMDHENMFWYRQDPGLGLRLIYFSYDVKMKEKGDIPEGYSVSREKKERFSLILESASTNQTSMYLCASSLDRAGANVLTFGAGSRLTVL.

The chain employs TRBV5-1 and TRBJ2-1; 10 positions match TRBD2. Germline assignment: CDR1 SGHRS and CDR2 YFSETQ. This CDR3 is built from 16 residues. The ends lost 0 bases at V and 4 bases at J; junction bases unmatched: 4. CDR3 nucleotide sequence: TGCGCCAGCAGCTTGGACGGACTAGCGGCTTACAATGAGCAGTTCTTC. The encoded protein is CASSLDGLAAYNEQFF.

The V gene is TRBV4-2, the J gene TRBJ2-5; TRBD2 matches at 8 bases. The germline V gene has CDR1 LGHNA and CDR2 YNFKEQ. The CDR3 is 17 residues long. The trim removed 0 bases at V and 1 base at J, leaving 7 bases unmatched. In DNA, the CDR3 is TGTGCCAGCAGCCAAGATCCGGCGGGAGGCGGCCAAGAGACCCAGTACTTC. It yields the protein CASSQDPAGGGQETQYF.

This clonotype was counted many times. The chain uses TRBV4-3 and TRBJ2-2; D might be TRBD2 (5 bases). V was shortened by 6 bases and J by 0 bases, with 11 bases between the two germline ends. Germline V gives CDR1 LGHNA, CDR2 YSLEER. This CDR3 has 15 amino acids. CDR3 DNA: TGCGCCAGCAGTCCAAGAGGGTCGAACACCGGGGAGCTGTTTTTT. This gives the protein CASSPRGSNTGELFF.

The J gene is TRBJ1-1, the V gene TRBV12-3 or TRBV12-4; D is undetermined. The CDR3 has 12 amino acids. The V gene lost 5 bases and the J gene lost 11 bases, with 15 bases spanning the gap. CDR3 DNA sequence: TGTGCCAGCAGTCTTCACGGTTCGACTGCTTTCTTT. As protein: CASSLHGSTAFF.

This clonotype was counted ten times or more. This rearrangement joins TRBV7-2 to TRBJ1-1; the D is unclear. The CDR3 contains 15 residues. CDR1 is SGHTA, CDR2 FQGNSA, per germline. Trimming took off 4 bases at V and 0 bases at J, with 12 bases between the two ends. CDR3: CASSSDGMLNTEAFF. In nucleotides, the CDR3 is TGTGCCAGCAGCTCAGACGGGATGTTGAACACTGAAGCTTTCTTT. The full variable domain, in which reference TRBV7-2 and TRBJ1-1 provide the parts outside the CDR3, is GAGVSQSPSNKVTEKGKDVELRCDPISGHTALYWYRQSLGQGLEFLIYFQGNSAPDKSGLPSDRFSAERTGGSVSTLTIQRTQQEDSAVYLCASSSDGMLNTEAFFGQGTRLTVV.